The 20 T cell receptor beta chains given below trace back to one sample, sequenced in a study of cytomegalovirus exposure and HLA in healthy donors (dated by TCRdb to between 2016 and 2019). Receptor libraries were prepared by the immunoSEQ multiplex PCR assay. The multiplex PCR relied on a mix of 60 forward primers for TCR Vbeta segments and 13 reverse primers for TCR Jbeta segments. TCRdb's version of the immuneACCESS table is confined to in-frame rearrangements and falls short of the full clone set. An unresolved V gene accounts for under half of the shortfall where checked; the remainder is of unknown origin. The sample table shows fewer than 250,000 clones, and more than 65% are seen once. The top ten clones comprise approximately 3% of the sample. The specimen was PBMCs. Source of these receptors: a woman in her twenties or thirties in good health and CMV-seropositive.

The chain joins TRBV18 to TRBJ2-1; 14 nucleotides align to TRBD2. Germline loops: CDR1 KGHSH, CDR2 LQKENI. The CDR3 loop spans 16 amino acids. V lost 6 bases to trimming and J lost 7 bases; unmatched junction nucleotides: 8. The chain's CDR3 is CASSPGLAGVNNEQFF. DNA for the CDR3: TGTGCCAGCTCTCCGGGACTAGCGGGAGTGAATAATGAGCAGTTCTTC.

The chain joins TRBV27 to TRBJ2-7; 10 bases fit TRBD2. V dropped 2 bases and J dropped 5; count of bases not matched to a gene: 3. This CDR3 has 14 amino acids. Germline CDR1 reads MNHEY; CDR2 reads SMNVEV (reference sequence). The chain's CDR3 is CASSLEREGNEQYF. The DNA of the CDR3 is TGTGCCAGCAGTTTAGAGCGGGAGGGCAACGAGCAGTACTTC.

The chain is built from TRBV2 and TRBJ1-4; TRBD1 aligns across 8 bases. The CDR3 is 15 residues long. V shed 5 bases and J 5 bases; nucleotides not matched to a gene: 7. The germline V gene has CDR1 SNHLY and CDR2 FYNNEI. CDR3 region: CASSSWTGWNEKLFF. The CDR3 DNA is TGTGCCAGCAGTTCATGGACAGGGTGGAATGAAAAACTGTTTTTT.

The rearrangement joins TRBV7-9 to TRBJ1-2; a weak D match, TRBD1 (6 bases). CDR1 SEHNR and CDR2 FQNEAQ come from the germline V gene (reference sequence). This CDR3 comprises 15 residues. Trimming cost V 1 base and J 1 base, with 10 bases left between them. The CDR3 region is CASSLGQDYNYGYTF. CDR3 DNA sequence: TGTGCCAGCAGCTTAGGACAGGATTATAACTATGGCTACACCTTC.

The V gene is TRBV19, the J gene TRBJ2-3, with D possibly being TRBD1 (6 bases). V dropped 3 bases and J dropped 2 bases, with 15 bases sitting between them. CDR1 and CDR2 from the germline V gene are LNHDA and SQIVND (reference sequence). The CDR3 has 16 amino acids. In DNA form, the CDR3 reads TGTGCCAGTAGTATTGGTGGGACGGGACACACAGATACGCAGTATTTT. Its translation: CASSIGGTGHTDTQYF.

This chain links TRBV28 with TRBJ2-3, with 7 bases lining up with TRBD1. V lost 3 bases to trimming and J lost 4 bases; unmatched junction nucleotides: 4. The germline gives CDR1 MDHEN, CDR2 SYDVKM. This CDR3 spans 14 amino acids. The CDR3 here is CASSLYRGPDTQYF. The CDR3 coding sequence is TGTGCCAGCAGTTTGTACAGGGGCCCAGATACGCAGTATTTT.

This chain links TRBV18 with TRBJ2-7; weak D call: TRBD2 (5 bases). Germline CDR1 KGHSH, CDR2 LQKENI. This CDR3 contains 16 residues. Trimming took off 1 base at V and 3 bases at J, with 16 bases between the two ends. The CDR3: CASSPRSSGALYEQYF. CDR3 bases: TGTGCCAGCTCACCACGGTCCAGCGGCGCCCTCTACGAGCAGTACTTC.

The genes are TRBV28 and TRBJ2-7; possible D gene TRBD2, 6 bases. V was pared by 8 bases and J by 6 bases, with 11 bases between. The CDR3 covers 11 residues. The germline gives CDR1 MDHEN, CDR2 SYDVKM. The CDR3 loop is CASAPGGEQYF. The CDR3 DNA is TGTGCCAGCGCGCCCGGGGGCGAGCAGTACTTC.

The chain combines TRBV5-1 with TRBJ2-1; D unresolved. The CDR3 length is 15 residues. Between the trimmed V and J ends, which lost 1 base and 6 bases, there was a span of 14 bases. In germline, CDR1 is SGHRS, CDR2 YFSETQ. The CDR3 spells CASSLSHRLLNEQFF. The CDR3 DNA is TGCGCCAGCAGCTTGTCACATCGACTGCTCAATGAGCAGTTCTTC.

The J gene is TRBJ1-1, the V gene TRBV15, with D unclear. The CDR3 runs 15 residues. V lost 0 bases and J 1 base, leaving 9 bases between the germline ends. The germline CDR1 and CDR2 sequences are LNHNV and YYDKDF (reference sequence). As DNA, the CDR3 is TGTGCCACCAGCAGAGATCGCAGCGAGAACACTGAAGCTTTCTTT. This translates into CATSRDRSENTEAFF. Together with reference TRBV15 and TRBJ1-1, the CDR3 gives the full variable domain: DAMVIQNPRYQVTQFGKPVTLSCSQTLNHNVMYWYQQKSSQAPKLLFHYYDKDFNNEADTPDNFQSRRPNTSFCFLDIRSPGLGDTAMYLCATSRDRSENTEAFFGQGTRLTVV.

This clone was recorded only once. The CDR3 region has the DNA TGTGCCAGCTCCCTTGACAGGGGAACAGATACGCAGTATTTT. It is translated as CASSLDRGTDTQYF. The rearrangement links TRBV27 to TRBJ2-3, with 8 bases lining up with TRBD1. CDR1 is MNHEY, CDR2 SMNVEV, per germline (reference sequence). Trimming took 8 bases from V and 3 from J; bases not matched to a gene: 7. The CDR3 runs 14 residues.

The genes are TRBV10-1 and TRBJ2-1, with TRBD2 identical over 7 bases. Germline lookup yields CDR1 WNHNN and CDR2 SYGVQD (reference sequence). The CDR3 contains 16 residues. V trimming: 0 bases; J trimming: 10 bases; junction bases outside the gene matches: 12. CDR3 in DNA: TGCGCCAGCAGTGAGTCTAAGGGACTACTGCAAGCCGAGCAGTTCTTC. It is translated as CASSESKGLLQAEQFF.

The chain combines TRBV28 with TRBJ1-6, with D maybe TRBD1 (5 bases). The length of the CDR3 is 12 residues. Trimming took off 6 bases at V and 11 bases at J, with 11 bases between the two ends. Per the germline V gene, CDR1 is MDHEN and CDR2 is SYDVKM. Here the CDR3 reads CASRRDEAPLHF. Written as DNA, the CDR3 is TGTGCCAGCAGGCGGGACGAGGCACCCCTCCACTTT.

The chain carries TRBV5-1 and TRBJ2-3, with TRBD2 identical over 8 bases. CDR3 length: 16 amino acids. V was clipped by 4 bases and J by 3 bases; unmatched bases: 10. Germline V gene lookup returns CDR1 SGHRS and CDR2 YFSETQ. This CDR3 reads CASSRGGAGGTDTQYF. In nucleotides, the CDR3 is TGCGCCAGCAGCCGGGGAGGGGCGGGAGGAACAGATACGCAGTATTTT.

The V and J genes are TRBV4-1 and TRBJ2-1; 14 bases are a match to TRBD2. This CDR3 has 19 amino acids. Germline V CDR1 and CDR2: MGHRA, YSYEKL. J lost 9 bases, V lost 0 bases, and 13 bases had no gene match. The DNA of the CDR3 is TGCGCCAGCAGCCAAGATTCAGGCAGCACGACTAGCGGGAGGGCTGAGCAGTTCTTC. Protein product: CASSQDSGSTTSGRAEQFF.

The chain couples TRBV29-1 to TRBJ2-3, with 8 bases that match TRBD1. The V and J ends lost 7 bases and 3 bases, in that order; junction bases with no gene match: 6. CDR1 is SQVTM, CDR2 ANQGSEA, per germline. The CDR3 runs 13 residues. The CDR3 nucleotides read TGCAGCGGCCGGGACAGGACGACAGATACGCAGTATTTT. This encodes CSGRDRTTDTQYF.

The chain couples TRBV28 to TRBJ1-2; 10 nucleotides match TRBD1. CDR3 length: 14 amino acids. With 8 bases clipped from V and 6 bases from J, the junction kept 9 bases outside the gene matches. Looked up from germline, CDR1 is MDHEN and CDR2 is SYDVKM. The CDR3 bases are TGTGCCAGCCTGCTGACAGGGGGCGTGAATGGCTACACCTTC. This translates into CASLLTGGVNGYTF.

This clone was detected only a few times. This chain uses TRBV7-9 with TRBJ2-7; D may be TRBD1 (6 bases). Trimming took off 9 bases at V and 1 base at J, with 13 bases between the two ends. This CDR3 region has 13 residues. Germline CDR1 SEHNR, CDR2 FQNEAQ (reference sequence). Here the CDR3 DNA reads TGTGCCAGTACGGACACAGGGTCCTACGAGCAGTACTTC. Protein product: CASTDTGSYEQYF.

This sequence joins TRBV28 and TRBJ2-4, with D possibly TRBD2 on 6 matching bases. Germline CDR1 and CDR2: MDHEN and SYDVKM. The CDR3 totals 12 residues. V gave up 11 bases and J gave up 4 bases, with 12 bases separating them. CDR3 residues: CASQAGKNIQYF. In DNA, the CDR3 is TGTGCCTCCCAGGCGGGGAAAAACATTCAGTACTTC.

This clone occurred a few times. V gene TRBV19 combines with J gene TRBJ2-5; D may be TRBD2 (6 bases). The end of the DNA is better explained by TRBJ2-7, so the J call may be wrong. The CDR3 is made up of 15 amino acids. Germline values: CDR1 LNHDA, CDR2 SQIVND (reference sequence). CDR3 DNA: TGTGCCAGTAGTCCCGGGCCTAGCGAGTCCTACGAGCAGTACTTC. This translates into CASSPGPSESYEQYF.